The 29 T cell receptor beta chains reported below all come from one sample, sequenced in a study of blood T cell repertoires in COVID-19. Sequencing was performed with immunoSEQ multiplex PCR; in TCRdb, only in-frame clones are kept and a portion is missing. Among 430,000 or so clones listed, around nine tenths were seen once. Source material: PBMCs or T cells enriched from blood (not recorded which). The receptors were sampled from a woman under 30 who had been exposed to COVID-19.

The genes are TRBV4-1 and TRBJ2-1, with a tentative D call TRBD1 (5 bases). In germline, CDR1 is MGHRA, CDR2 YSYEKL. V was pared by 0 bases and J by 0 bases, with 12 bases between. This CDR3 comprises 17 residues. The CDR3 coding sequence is TGCGCCAGCAGCCAAGAAAGACTCGACAGCTCCTACAATGAGCAGTTCTTC. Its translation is CASSQERLDSSYNEQFF.

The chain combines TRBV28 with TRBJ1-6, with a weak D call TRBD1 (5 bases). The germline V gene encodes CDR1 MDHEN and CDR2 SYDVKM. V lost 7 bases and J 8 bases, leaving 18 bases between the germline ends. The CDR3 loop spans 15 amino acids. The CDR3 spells CASNERQGSDSPLHF. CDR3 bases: TGTGCCAGCAATGAAAGGCAGGGATCGGATTCACCCCTCCACTTT.

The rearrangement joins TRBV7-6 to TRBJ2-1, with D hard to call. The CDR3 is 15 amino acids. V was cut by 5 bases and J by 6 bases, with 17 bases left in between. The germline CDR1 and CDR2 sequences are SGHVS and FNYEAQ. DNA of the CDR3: TGTGCCAGCAGCCCCCAACTCCTAGGTGGCAATGAGCAGTTCTTC. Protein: CASSPQLLGGNEQFF.

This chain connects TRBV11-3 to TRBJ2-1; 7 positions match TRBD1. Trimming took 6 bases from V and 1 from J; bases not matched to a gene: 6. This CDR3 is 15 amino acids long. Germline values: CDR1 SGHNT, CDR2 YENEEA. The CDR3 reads CASSLDRRSYNEQFF. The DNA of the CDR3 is TGTGCCAGCAGTCTGGACAGGAGGTCCTACAATGAGCAGTTCTTC.

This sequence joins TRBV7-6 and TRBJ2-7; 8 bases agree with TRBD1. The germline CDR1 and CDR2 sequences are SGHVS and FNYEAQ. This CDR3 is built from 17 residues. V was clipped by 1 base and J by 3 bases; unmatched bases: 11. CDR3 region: CASSLGPPGGQNYEQYF. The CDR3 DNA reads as TGTGCCAGCAGCTTAGGTCCCCCAGGGGGCCAAAACTACGAGCAGTACTTC.

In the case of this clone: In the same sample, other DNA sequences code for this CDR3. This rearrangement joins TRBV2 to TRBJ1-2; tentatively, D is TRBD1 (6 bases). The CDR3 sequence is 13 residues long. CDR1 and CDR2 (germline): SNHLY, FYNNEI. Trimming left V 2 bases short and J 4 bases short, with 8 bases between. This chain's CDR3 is CASSEQGGYGYTF. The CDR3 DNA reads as TGTGCCAGCAGTGAACAAGGGGGCTATGGCTACACCTTC.

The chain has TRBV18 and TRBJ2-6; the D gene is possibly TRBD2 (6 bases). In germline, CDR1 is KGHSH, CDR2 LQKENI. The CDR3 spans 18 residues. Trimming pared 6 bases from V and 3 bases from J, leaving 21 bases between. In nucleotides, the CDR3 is TGTGCCAGCTCGCCTCCCGGGACTCCGTCAGATGGGGCCAACGTCCTGACTTTC. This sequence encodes CASSPPGTPSDGANVLTF. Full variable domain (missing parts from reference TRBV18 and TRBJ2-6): NAGVMQNPRHLVRRRGQEARLRCSPMKGHSHVYWYRQLPEEGLKFMVYLQKENIIDESGMPKERFSAEFPKEGPSILRIQQVVRGDSAAYFCASSPPGTPSDGANVLTFGAGSRLTVL.

The CDR3 here is CASSGGPPGTPYRGEKLFF. The CDR3 DNA follows: TGTGCCAGCAGCGGTGGTCCACCCGGGACTCCTTACCGGGGTGAAAAACTGTTTTTT. The genes are TRBV7-9 and TRBJ1-4; possibly TRBD1 for D (5 bases). The germline gives CDR1 SEHNR, CDR2 FQNEAQ (reference sequence). V was cut by 5 bases and J by 7 bases, with 29 bases left in between. This CDR3 spans 19 amino acids.

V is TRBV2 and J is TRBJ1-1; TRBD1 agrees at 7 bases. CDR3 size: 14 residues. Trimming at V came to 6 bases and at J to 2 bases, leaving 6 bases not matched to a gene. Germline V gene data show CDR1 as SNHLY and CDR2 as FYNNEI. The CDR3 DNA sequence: TGTGCCAGCAGGCAGAACAGGGGTAACACTGAAGCTTTCTTT. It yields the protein CASRQNRGNTEAFF. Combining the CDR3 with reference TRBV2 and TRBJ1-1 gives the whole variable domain EPEVTQTPSHQVTQMGQEVILRCVPISNHLYFYWYRQILGQKVEFLVSFYNNEISEKSEIFDDQFSVERPDGSNFTLKIRSTKLEDSAMYFCASRQNRGNTEAFFGQGTRLTVV.

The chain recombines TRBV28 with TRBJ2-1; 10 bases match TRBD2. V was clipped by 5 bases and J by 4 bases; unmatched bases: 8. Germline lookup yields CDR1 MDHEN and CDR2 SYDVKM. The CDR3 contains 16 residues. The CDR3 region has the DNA TGTGCCAGCAGTCCAATAGCGGGGGGCCTTTACAATGAGCAGTTCTTC. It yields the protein CASSPIAGGLYNEQFF.

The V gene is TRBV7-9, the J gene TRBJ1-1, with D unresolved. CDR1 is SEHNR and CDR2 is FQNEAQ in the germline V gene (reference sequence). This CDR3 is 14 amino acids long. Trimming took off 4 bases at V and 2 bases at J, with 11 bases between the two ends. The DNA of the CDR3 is TGTGCCAGCAGCTCAGGAGGATCTAACACTGAAGCTTTCTTT. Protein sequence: CASSSGGSNTEAFF.

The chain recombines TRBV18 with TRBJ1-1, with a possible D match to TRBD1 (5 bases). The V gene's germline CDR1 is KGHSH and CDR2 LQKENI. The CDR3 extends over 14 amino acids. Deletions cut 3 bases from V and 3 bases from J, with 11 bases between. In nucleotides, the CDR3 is TGTGCCAGCTCACCGACGGGGGGGGACACTGAAGCTTTCTTT. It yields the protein CASSPTGGDTEAFF.

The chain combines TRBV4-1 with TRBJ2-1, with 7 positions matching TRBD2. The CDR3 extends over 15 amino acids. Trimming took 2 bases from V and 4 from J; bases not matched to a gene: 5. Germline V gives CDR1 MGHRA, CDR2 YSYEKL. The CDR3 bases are TGCGCCAGCAGCCAACCTAGCGGAGATTACAATGAGCAGTTCTTC. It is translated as CASSQPSGDYNEQFF.

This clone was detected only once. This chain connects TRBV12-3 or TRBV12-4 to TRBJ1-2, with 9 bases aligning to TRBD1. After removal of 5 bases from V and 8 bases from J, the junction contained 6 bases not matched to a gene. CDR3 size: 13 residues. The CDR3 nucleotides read TGTGCCAGCAGTACAGGGGGCTGGATGGGCTACACCTTC. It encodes CASSTGGWMGYTF.

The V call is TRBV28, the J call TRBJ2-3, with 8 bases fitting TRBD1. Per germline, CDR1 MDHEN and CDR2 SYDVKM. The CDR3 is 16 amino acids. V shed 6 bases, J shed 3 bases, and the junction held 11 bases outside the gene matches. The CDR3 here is CASSLTGTGATDTQYF. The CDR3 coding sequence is TGTGCCAGCAGCCTTACGGGGACAGGTGCAACAGATACGCAGTATTTT.

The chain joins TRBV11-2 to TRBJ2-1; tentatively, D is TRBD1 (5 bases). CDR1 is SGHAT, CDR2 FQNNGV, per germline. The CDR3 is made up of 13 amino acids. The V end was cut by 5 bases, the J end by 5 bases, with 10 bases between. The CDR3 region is CASSEDRNNEQFF. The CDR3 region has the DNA TGTGCCAGCAGCGAAGACAGAAACAATGAGCAGTTCTTC. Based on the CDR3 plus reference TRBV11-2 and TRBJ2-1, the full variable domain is EAGVAQSPRYKIIEKRQSVAFWCNPISGHATLYWYQQILGQGPKLLIQFQNNGVVDDSQLPKDRFSAERLKGVDSTLKIQPAKLEDSAVYLCASSEDRNNEQFFGPGTRLTVL.

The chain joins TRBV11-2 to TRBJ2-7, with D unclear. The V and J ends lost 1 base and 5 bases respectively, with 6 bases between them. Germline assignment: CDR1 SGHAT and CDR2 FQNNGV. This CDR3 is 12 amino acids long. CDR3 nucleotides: TGTGCCAGCAGCTTAGTTGGAGACGAGCAGTACTTC. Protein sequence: CASSLVGDEQYF.

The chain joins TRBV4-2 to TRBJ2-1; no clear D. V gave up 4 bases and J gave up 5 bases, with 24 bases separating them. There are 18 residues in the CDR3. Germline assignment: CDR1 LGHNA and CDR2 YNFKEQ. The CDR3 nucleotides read TGTGCCAGCAGCCCAACCTCCGGAGTGCCTCAGCCGAACAATGAGCAGTTCTTC. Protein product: CASSPTSGVPQPNNEQFF.

CDR3 in amino acids: CASSGYGTGKDEAFF. The CDR3 coding sequence is TGTGCCAGCAGTGGCTACGGGACAGGGAAGGATGAAGCTTTCTTT. This rearrangement joins TRBV25-1 to TRBJ1-1, with 9 nucleotides matching TRBD1. The CDR3 has 15 amino acids. V was pared by 4 bases and J by 7 bases, with 10 bases of the junction left unmatched. Germline V gives CDR1 MGHDK, CDR2 SYGVNS.

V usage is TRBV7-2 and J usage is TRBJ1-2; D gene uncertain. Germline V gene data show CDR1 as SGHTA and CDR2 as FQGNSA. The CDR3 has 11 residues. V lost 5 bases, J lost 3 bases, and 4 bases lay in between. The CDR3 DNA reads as TGTGCCAGCAGCCCAGACTATGGCTACACCTTC. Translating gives CASSPDYGYTF.

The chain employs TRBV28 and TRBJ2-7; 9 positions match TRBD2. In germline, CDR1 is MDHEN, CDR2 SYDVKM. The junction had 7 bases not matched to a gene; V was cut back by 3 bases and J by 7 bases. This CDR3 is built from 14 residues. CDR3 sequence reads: CASSFEREVGEQYF. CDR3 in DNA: TGTGCCAGCAGTTTTGAGCGGGAGGTGGGTGAGCAGTACTTC.

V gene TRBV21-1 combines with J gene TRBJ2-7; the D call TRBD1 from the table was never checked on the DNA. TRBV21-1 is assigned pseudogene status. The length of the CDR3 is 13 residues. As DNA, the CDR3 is TGTGCCAGCAGCAAACCGGGACAGCAATTTCAGTACTTC. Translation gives CASSKPGQQFQYF.

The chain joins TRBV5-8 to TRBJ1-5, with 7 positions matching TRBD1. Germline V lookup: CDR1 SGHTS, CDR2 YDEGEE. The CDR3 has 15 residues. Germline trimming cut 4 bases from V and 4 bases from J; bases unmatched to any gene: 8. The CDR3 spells CASSLLPTGNQPQHF. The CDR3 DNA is TGTGCCAGCAGCCTACTCCCGACAGGGAATCAGCCCCAGCATTTT. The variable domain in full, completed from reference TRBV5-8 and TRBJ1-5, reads EAGVTQSPTHLIKTRGQQATLRCSPISGHTSVYWYQQALGLGLQFLLWYDEGEERNRGNFPPRFSGRQFPNYSSELNVNALELEDSALYLCASSLLPTGNQPQHFGDGTRLSIL.

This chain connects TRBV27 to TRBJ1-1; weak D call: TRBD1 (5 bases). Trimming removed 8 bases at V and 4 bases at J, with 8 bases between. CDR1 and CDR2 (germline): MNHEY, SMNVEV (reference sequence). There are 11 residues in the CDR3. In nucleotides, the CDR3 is TGTGCCAGCGGGGGGTTCACTGAAGCTTTCTTT. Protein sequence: CASGGFTEAFF.

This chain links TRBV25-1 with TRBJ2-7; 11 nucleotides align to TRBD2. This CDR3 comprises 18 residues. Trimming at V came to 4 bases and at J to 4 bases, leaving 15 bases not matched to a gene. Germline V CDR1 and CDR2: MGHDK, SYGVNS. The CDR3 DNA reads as TGTGCCAGCAGTGGATTTGGGCGCGGGACTAGCGGAGCTTACGAGCAGTACTTC. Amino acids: CASSGFGRGTSGAYEQYF.

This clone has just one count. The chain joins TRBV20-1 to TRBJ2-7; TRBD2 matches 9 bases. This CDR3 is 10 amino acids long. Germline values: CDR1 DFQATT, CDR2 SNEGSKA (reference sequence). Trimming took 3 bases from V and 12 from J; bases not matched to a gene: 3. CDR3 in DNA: TGCAGTGCTAGTGAGCGGGAGGTGTACTTC. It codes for CSASEREVYF.

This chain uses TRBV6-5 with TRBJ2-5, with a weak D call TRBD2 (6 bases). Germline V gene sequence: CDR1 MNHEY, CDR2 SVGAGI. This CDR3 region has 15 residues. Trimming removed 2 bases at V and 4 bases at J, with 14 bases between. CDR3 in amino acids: CASSYGGRGGETQYF. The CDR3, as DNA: TGTGCCAGCAGTTACGGGGGGAGAGGAGGAGAGACCCAGTACTTC.

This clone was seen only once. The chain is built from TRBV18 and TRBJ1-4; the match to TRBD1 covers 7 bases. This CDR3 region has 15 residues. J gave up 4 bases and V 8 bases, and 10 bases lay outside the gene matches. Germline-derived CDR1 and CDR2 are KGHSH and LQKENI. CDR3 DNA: TGTGCCAGCGCGAAAAAGGGGACAGATAATGAAAAACTGTTTTTT. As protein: CASAKKGTDNEKLFF.

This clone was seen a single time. CDR3 nucleotide sequence: TGTGCCAGCAGCTTGGGGGCGGGGTTGGAGACCCAGTACTTC. As protein: CASSLGAGLETQYF. V gene TRBV5-8 combines with J gene TRBJ2-5; tentatively, D is TRBD2 (6 bases). Germline V gene lookup returns CDR1 SGHTS and CDR2 YDEGEE. This CDR3 is built from 14 residues. Deletions cut 0 bases from V and 5 bases from J, with 11 bases between.